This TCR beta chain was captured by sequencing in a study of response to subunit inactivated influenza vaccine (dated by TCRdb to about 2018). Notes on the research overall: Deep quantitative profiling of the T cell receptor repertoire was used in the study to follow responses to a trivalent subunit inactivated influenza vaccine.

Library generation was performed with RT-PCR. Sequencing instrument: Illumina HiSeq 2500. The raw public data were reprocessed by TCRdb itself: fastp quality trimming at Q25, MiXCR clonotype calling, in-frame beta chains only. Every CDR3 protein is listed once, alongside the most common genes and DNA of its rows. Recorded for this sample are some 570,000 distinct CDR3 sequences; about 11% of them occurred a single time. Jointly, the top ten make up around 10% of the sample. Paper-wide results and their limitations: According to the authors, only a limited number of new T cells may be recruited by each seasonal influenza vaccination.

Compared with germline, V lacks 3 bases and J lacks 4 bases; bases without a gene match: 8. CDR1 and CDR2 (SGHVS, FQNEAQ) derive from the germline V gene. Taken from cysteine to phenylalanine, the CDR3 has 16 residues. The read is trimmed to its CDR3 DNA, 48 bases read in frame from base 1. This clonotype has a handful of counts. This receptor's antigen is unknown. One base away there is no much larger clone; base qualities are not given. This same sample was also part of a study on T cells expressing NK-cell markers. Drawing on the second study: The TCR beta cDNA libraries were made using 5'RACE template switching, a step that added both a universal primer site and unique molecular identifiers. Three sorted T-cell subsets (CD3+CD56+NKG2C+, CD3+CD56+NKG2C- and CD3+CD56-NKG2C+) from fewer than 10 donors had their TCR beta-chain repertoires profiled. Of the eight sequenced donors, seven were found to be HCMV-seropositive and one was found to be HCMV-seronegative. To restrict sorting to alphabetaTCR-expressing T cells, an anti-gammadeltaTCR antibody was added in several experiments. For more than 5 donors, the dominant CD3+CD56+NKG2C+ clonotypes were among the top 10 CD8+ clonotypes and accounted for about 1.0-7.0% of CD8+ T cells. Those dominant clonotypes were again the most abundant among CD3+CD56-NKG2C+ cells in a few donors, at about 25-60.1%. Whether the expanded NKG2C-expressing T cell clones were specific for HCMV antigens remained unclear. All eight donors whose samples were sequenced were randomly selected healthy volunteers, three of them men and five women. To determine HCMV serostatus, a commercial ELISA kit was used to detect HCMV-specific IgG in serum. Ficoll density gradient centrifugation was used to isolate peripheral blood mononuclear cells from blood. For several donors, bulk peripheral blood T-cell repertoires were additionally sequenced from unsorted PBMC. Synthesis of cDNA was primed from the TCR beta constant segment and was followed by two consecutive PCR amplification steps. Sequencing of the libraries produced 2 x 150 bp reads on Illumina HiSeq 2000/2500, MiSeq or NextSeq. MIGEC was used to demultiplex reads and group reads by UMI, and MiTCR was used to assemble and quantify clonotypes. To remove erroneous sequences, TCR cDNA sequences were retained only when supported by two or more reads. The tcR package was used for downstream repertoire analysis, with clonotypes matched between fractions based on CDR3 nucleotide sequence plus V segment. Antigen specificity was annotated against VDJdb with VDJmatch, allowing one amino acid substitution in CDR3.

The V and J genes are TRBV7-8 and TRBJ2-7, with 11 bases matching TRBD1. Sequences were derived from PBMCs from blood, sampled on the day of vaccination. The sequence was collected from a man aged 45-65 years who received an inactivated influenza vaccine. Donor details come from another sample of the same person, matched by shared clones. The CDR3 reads CASSFRGDRGLYEQYF. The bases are TGTGCCAGCAGCTTTAGGGGGGACAGGGGGTTGTACGAGCAGTACTTC. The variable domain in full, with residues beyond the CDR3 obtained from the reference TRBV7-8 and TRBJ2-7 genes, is GAGVSQSPRYKVAKRGQDVALRCDPISGHVSLFWYQQALGQGPEFLTYFQNEAQLDKSGLPSDRFFAERPEGSVSTLKIQRTQQEDSAVYLCASSFRGDRGLYEQYFGPGTRLTVT.